This TCR beta chain was observed in a study of graft-versus-host responses after intestinal transplantation. Study overall: Grafts were multivisceral, liver-intestinal, or isolated intestinal. Every recipient had anti-thymocyte globulin induction and approximately 3 years of tacrolimus plus steroids.

The repertoire was sequenced with immunoSEQ multiplex PCR; TCRdb's copy has only in-frame clones and lacks some. The sample contains about 97,000 clones, around 90% of which appear only once. Notes on this clone: As yet, its antigen is unknown.

Study-wide points: Some patients had graft-donor T cell macrochimerism, and their allografts showed high graft-versus-host to host-versus-graft clonal ratios. Declines in HvG clones occurring early post-transplant were associated with peak circulating GvH clone levels.

CDR3 length equals 16 residues. Germline assignment: CDR1 SGHNT and CDR2 YYREEE (reference sequence). The V and J ends lost 4 bases and 5 bases respectively, with 21 bases between them. The origin of this receptor is a human donor who was the organ donor for an intestinal transplant. The V gene is TRBV5-4, the J gene TRBJ2-5; unclear D gene. Specimen: unstimulated CD8+ T cells sorted from spleen or lymph node cells, collected before transplant. The CDR3 DNA reads as TGTGCCAGCAGCCTTATTAAGGTAGCCTTATCCGAGACCCAGTACTTC. Amino acids: CASSLIKVALSETQYF.